A selection of T cell receptor beta chains follows, all from one sample in a study of T cells in Graves' hyperthyroidism and ophthalmopathy. TCRdb ran MiXCR on the multiplex PCR reads and lists one entry per CDR3 protein. The repertoire holds hundreds of thousands of distinct CDR3 sequences, around a sixth seen once, with 12% to 15% in the top ten. Input material: blood. The receptors come from a woman aged 18 to 35 with Graves' hyperthyroidism. CDR3s include the opening cysteine and the closing phenylalanine or tryptophan. The order of the fields is V gene, J gene, clone size, D gene, CDR3 protein, CDR3 DNA. D genes are given only for firm matches. Only part of the rows carry a size: once, few, many, or a class if the clone is expanded.

V gene: TRBV27; J gene: TRBJ2-7; clone size: .; D gene: TRBD2; CDR3 protein: CASSSPKREGGHEQCF; CDR3 DNA: TGTGCCAGCAGTTCACCCAAGCGGGAGGGAGGCCACGAGCAGTGCTTC
V gene: TRBV3-1; J gene: TRBJ2-7; clone size: many; D gene: .; CDR3 protein: CASSQDPAELTKQYF; CDR3 DNA: TGTGCCAGCAGCCAAGATCCAGCGGAACTTACGAAGCAGTACTTC
V gene: TRBV11-2; J gene: TRBJ2-7; clone size: .; D gene: .; CDR3 protein: CASSLFTTGSDEQYF; CDR3 DNA: TGTGCCAGCAGCTTATTCACGACGGGCTCGGACGAGCAGTACTTC
V gene: TRBV7-8; J gene: TRBJ1-1; clone size: .; D gene: .; CDR3 protein: CASSFPAGALPVLRTEAFF; CDR3 DNA: TGTGCCAGCAGCTTCCCGGCTGGGGCGCTCCCCGTCCTAAGAACTGAAGCTTTCTTT
V gene: TRBV27; J gene: TRBJ2-7; clone size: many; D gene: TRBD2; CDR3 protein: CASSSPLGSGRSANEQYF; CDR3 DNA: TGTGCCAGCAGTTCTCCCTTGGGGAGCGGGAGATCTGCAAACGAGCAGTACTTC
V gene: TRBV3-1; J gene: TRBJ2-7; clone size: many; D gene: .; CDR3 protein: CASQDGVQVTYEQYF; CDR3 DNA: TGTGCCAGTCAGGACGGGGTCCAAGTCACCTACGAGCAGTACTTC
V gene: TRBV7-9; J gene: TRBJ2-7; clone size: few; D gene: .; CDR3 protein: CASTIVGGLGYEQYF; CDR3 DNA: TGTGCCAGCACCATCGTCGGAGGGCTTGGATACGAGCAGTACTTC
V gene: TRBV11-3; J gene: TRBJ2-7; clone size: many; D gene: .; CDR3 protein: CASSSRMGEQYF; CDR3 DNA: TGTGCCAGCAGCTCCCGAATGGGGGAGCAGTACTTC
V gene: TRBV5-5; J gene: TRBJ1-2; clone size: many; D gene: .; CDR3 protein: CASSANWERVYGYTF; CDR3 DNA: TGTGCCAGCAGCGCGAATTGGGAGAGGGTCTATGGCTACACCTTC
V gene: TRBV6-2/TRBV6-3; J gene: TRBJ2-7; clone size: many; D gene: .; CDR3 protein: CASTRGRGRSYEQYF; CDR3 DNA: TGTGCCAGCACTCGTGGCCGGGGACGGAGTTACGAGCAGTACTTC
V gene: TRBV7-2; J gene: TRBJ1-2; clone size: few; D gene: TRBD1; CDR3 protein: CASSLSAGGVDGYTF; CDR3 DNA: TGTGCCAGCAGCTTATCAGCAGGGGGGGTCGATGGCTACACCTTC
V gene: TRBV28; J gene: TRBJ1-1; clone size: .; D gene: .; CDR3 protein: CASSRYTEAFF; CDR3 DNA: TGTGCCAGCAGTCGGTACACTGAAGCTTTCTTT
V gene: TRBV6-2/TRBV6-3; J gene: TRBJ2-1; clone size: .; D gene: .; CDR3 protein: CATSQGSISYNEQFF; CDR3 DNA: TGTGCCACAAGCCAAGGAAGTATCTCCTACAATGAGCAGTTCTTC
V gene: TRBV12-3/TRBV12-4; J gene: TRBJ2-2; clone size: .; D gene: TRBD2; CDR3 protein: CASRRTSGNTGELFF; CDR3 DNA: TGTGCCAGCAGGCGTACTAGCGGAAACACCGGGGAGCTGTTTTTT
V gene: TRBV7-2; J gene: TRBJ2-1; clone size: many; D gene: .; CDR3 protein: CASSFDSYNEQFF; CDR3 DNA: TGTGCCAGCAGCTTCGACAGCTACAATGAGCAGTTCTTC
V gene: TRBV19; J gene: TRBJ1-1; clone size: .; D gene: .; CDR3 protein: CASRKRTNTEAFF; CDR3 DNA: TGTGCCAGTAGAAAGAGGACGAACACTGAAGCTTTCTTT